The next 8 T cell receptor beta chains were all read from a single sample in a study of radiotherapy plus CTLA-4 blockade in lung cancer. The assay was immunoSEQ multiplex PCR, and TCRdb's table has in-frame clones only and misses some. The data show around 78,000 clones, around 76% seen once. The sample in question was peripheral blood, obtained from a patient treated with radiotherapy plus ipilimumab. These receptors all stem from a human donor with non-small cell lung cancer who had a partial response to radiotherapy plus ipilimumab. Some clones in this sample may be carry-over from other donors' samples.

Notes on this clone: One end of the junction is discordant with germline, which a read error may explain. The rearrangement joins TRBV28 to TRBJ2-7, with a tentative D call TRBD2 (6 bases). Looked up from germline, CDR1 is MDHEN and CDR2 is SYDVKM. The CDR3 spans 17 residues. CDR3 nucleotides: TGTGCCTGCAGTTTATTAGGCCCCCCGGGACTTGACTACGAGCAGTACTTC. Translation gives CACSLLGPPGLDYEQYF.

V usage is TRBV6-1 and J usage is TRBJ2-5, with D maybe TRBD2 (5 bases). The J call is in doubt because the DNA end fits TRBJ2-7 better. This CDR3 region has 17 residues. Looked up from germline, CDR1 is MNHNS and CDR2 is SASEGT. The CDR3 loop reads CASSVERFARVAYEQYF. CDR3 sequence (DNA): TGTGCCAGCAGTGTGGAGCGGTTTGCTAGGGTCGCCTACGAGCAGTACTTC.

The chain recombines TRBV7-7 with TRBJ2-1; 13 positions agree with TRBD2. This CDR3 is built from 15 residues. Trimming took 5 bases from V and 9 from J; bases not matched to a gene: 7. Germline assignment: CDR1 SSHAT and CDR2 FNYEAQ (reference sequence). CDR3 nucleotide sequence: TGTGCCAGCAGCCCCGGACTAGCGGGAGTCGGTGAGCAGTTCTTC. Its translation is CASSPGLAGVGEQFF.

The V and J genes are TRBV5-1 and TRBJ2-7; a possible D gene is TRBD2 (5 bases). Germline loops: CDR1 SGHRS, CDR2 YFSETQ. Trimming removed 3 bases from V and 3 bases from J, with 16 bases in between. The CDR3 runs 15 residues. CDR3 protein: CASSSRDGYGYEQYF. CDR3 coding DNA: TGCGCCAGCAGCTCCCGGGATGGGTATGGCTACGAGCAGTACTTC.

The table lists this clone with a few counts. V is TRBV9 and J is TRBJ2-5; weak D call: TRBD2 (7 bases). V lost 0 bases and J lost 4, with 16 bases in between. This CDR3 has 16 residues. CDR1 and CDR2 from the germline V gene are SGDLS and YYNGEE. In DNA, the CDR3 is TGTGCCAGCAGCGTAGATATGGGGGGGCCTTCAGAGACCCAGTACTTC. Protein: CASSVDMGGPSETQYF.

The chain uses TRBV19 and TRBJ2-1; TRBD2 aligns across 14 bases. CDR3 length equals 17 residues. The V gene end was trimmed by 4 bases and the J gene end by 9 bases; junction bases not matched to a gene: 11. The germline V gene encodes CDR1 LNHDA and CDR2 SQIVND (reference sequence). The CDR3 region is CASSRPGTSGRGGEQFF. The CDR3 bases are TGTGCCAGTAGTAGACCAGGGACTAGCGGGAGAGGGGGTGAGCAGTTCTTC.

The chain couples TRBV19 to TRBJ2-1, with 10 positions matching TRBD2. Looked up from germline, CDR1 is LNHDA and CDR2 is SQIVND (reference sequence). This CDR3 region has 14 residues. The V gene end was trimmed by 9 bases and the J gene end by 6 bases; junction bases not matched to a gene: 8. The CDR3 coding sequence is TGTGCCAGCCTACTAGCGGGAACGCGCAATGAGCAGTTCTTC. It translates to CASLLAGTRNEQFF.

CDR3 region: CASSLGQRAYEQYF. The CDR3 region has the DNA TGTGCCAGCAGTTTGGGACAGCGGGCCTACGAGCAGTACTTC. V is TRBV6-5 and J is TRBJ2-7; D is perhaps TRBD1 (7 bases). The germline V gene has CDR1 MNHEY and CDR2 SVGAGI. The length of the CDR3 is 14 residues. Trimming stripped 4 bases from V and 2 bases from J, with 12 bases between.